This T cell receptor (beta chain) was identified during a study of T-cell memory formation after mild COVID-19. Study-level information: The study found TCR clusters largely donor specific. Study outcomes and limitations: CD4+ clones that contracted lay mainly in CM and EM; CD8+ ones lay in EMRA. Clones that got smaller from day 15 to 85 had even CD4/CD8, while clones growing later tipped toward CD4+. Some responding clones appeared in pre-infection memory, suggesting cross-reactive memory joined.

This clonotype was counted only a few times. Antigen unknown. TCRdb re-derived calls from the 5' RACE reads in MiXCR, one entry per CDR3 protein. The repertoire consists of more than 300,000 distinct CDR3 sequences, with 20% to 25% occurring once and the leading ten covering around 20%. Germline V gene lookup returns CDR1 SGHNT and CDR2 YENEEA. This CDR3 comprises 14 residues. V was clipped by 4 bases and J by 1 base, with 9 bases between them. Sequenced sample: PBMCs or a T cell subset sorted from them (not recorded which). This chain connects TRBV11-3 to TRBJ2-3; no definite D call. The TCR sequence derives from a man aged 18 to 35 who had mild COVID-19 (a few samples of this study predate the infection). Cell type and time point are not known. CDR3 in DNA: TGTGCCAGCAGCTCTACGAGCGGCACAGATACGCAGTATTTT. Its protein product is CASSSTSGTDTQYF.